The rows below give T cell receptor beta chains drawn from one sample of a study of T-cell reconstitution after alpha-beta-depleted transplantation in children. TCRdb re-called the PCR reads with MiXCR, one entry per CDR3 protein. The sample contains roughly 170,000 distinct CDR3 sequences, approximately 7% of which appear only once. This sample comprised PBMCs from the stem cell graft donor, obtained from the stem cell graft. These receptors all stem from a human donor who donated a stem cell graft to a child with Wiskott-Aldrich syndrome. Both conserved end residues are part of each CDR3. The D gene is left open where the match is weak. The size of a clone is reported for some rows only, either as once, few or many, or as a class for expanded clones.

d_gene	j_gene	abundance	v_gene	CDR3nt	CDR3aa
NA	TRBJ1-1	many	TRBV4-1	TGCGCCAGCTCCCCGGGGTTAATTACTGAAGCTTTCTTT	CASSPGLITEAFF
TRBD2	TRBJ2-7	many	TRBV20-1	TGCAGTGCTAGCCCTTGGCGGGAGGGAACCTACGAGCAGTACTTC	CSASPWREGTYEQYF
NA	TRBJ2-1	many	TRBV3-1	TGTGCCAGCAGCCAAGGCAAACCAAGCTCCTACAATGAGCAGTTCTTC	CASSQGKPSSYNEQFF
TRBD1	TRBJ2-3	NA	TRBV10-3	TGTGCCATCAGTGGGGACAGGGAATTCACAGATACGCAGTATTTT	CAISGDREFTDTQYF
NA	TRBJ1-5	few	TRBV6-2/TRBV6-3	TGTGCCAGCAGGGTCGGGCAGGGAGGCAATCAGCCCCAGCATTTT	CASRVGQGGNQPQHF
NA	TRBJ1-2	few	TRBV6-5	TGTGCCAGCAGTTACTCCGGGGGCTATGGCTACACCTTC	CASSYSGGYGYTF
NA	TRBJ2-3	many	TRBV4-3	TGCGCCAGCAGCCTAGGTCGAGGGAACATAGATACGCAGTATTTT	CASSLGRGNIDTQYF
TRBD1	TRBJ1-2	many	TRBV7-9	TGTGCCAGCAGAGGACCGGGACAGGGATCGTCTGGCTACACCTTC	CASRGPGQGSSGYTF
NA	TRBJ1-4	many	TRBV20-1	TGCAGTGCTAGAGATGGCATTAGAGGATCTAATGAAAAACTGTTTTTT	CSARDGIRGSNEKLFF
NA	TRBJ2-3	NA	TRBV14	TGTGCCAGCAGCCACCGACTCCACACAGATACGCAGTATTTT	CASSHRLHTDTQYF
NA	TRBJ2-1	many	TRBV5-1	TGCGCCAGCAGCGTCCAGGACAGTACCTACAATGAGCAGTTCTTC	CASSVQDSTYNEQFF
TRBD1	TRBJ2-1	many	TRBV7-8	TGTGCCAGCAGACCAGGGGGTTACAATGAGCAGTTCTTC	CASRPGGYNEQFF
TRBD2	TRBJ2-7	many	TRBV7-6	TGTGCCAGCAGCTTAGGGACTAGCGGGAGAGACGAGCAGTACTTC	CASSLGTSGRDEQYF
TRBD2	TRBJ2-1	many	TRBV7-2	TGTGCCAGCGCGGGGGGGTCCTACAATGAGCAGTTCTTC	CASAGGSYNEQFF
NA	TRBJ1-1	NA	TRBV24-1	TGTGCCACCGGAGAGGGGACTGAAGCTTTCTTT	CATGEGTEAFF
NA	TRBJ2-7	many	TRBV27	TGTGCCAGCAGGATAGCCGGGACAAACTACGAGCAGTACTTC	CASRIAGTNYEQYF
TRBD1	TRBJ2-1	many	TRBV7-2	TGTGCCAGCAGCTTACAGGGGGCGCAAAATGAGCAGTTCTTC	CASSLQGAQNEQFF
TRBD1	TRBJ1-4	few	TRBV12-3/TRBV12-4	TGTGCCAGCAGTCAAAACAGGGGCGGCCGGGAAAAACTGTTTTTT	CASSQNRGGREKLFF
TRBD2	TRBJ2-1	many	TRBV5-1	TGCGCCAGCAGCTTGGGACTAGCGGGAGAAAATGAGCAGTTCTTC	CASSLGLAGENEQFF
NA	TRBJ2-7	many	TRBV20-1	TGCAGTGCTAGAGAAAGGAGCCCCCACGAGCAGTACTTC	CSARERSPHEQYF
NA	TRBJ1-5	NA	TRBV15	TGTGCCACCAAAGGGAATGGTAATCAGCCCCAGCATTTT	CATKGNGNQPQHF
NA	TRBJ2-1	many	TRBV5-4	TGTGCCAGCAGCCTTCACCTCGGGGGACCCTACAATGAGCAGTTCTTC	CASSLHLGGPYNEQFF
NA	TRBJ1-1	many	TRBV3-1	TGTGCCAGCAGTCAACTGAACACTGAAGCTTTCTTT	CASSQLNTEAFF
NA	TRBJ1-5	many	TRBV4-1	TGCGCCAGCAGCCAAGGTACGGGGGCAAGCAATCAGCCCCAGCATTTT	CASSQGTGASNQPQHF
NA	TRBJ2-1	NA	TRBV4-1	TGCGCCAGCAGCCAAGATAAGGGAGCCTACAATGAGCAGTTCTTC	CASSQDKGAYNEQFF
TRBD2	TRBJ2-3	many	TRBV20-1	TGCAGTGCTGAAGGCGGGAGTGGAACGCAGTATTTT	CSAEGGSGTQYF
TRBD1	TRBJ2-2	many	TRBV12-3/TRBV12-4	TGTGCCAGCAGCCCGACAGGGATGAGCACCGGGGAGCTGTTTTTT	CASSPTGMSTGELFF
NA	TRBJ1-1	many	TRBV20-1	TGCAGTGCTTGGGTGATGAACACTGAAGCTTTCTTT	CSAWVMNTEAFF
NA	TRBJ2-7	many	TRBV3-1	TGTGCCAGCAGCCCCGCTACGAGGGCCGGGGAGCAGTACTTC	CASSPATRAGEQYF
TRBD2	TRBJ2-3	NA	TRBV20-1	TGCAGTGCTAGAGATGGGGGACTAGCGGGGGGCCCTAGCACAGATACGCAGTATTTT	CSARDGGLAGGPSTDTQYF
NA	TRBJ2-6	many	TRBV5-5	TGTGCCAGCAGCTTGGTAGATGGGGCCAACGTCCTGACTTTC	CASSLVDGANVLTF
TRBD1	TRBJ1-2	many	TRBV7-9	TGTGCCAGCAGCGCGATACAGGGGAGTCATGGCTACACCTTC	CASSAIQGSHGYTF
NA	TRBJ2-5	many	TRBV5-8	TGTGCCAGCAGCCCCACAGGGCCAGAGACCCAGTACTTC	CASSPTGPETQYF
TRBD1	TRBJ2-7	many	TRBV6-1	TGTGCCAGCAGCCGGGACAGGGGGCTCCCCTACGAGCAGTACTTC	CASSRDRGLPYEQYF
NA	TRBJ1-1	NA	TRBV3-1	TGTGCCAGCAGGAAACCGGGAGGGAACACTGAAGCTTTCTTT	CASRKPGGNTEAFF
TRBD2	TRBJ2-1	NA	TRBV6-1	TGTGCCAGCAGGGAACCGGGGGGTGAGCAGTTCTTC	CASREPGGEQFF
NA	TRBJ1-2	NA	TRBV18	TGTGCCAGTGAGGGGTCAGCACCTAACTATGGCTACACCTTC	CASEGSAPNYGYTF
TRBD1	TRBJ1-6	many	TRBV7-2	TGTGCCAGCAGCTTGGGACAGCCTAATTCACCCCTCCACTTT	CASSLGQPNSPLHF